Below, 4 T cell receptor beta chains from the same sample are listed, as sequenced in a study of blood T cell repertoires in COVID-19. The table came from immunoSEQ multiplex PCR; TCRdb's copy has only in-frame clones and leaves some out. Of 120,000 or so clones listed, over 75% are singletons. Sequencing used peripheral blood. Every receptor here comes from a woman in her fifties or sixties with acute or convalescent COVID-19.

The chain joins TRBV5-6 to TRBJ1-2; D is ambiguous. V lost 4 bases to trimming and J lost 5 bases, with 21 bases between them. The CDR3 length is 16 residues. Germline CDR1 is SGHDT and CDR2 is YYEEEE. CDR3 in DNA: TGTGCCAGCAGCGGGGATCGGGCCACGGGGAAATATGGCTACACCTTC. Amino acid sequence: CASSGDRATGKYGYTF.

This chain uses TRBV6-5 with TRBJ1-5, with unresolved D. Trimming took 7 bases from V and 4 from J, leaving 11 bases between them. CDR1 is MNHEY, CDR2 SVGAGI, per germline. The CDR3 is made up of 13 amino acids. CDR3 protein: CASTPAQNQPQHF. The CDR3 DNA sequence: TGTGCCAGCACCCCAGCGCAGAATCAGCCCCAGCATTTT.

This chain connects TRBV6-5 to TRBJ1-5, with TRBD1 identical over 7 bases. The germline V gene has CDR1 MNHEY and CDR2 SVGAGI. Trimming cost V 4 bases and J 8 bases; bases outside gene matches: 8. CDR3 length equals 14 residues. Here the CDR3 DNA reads TGTGCCAGCAGTTCCCAAGGGGGCGCGGAGCCCCAGCATTTT. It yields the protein CASSSQGGAEPQHF.

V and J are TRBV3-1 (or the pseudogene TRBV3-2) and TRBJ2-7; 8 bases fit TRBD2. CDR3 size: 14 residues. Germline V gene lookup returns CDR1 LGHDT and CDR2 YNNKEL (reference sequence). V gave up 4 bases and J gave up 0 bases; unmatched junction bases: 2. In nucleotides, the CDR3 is TGTGCCAGCAGCCTTAGCGGGGCCTCCTACGAGCAGTACGTC. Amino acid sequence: CASSLSGASYEQYV.